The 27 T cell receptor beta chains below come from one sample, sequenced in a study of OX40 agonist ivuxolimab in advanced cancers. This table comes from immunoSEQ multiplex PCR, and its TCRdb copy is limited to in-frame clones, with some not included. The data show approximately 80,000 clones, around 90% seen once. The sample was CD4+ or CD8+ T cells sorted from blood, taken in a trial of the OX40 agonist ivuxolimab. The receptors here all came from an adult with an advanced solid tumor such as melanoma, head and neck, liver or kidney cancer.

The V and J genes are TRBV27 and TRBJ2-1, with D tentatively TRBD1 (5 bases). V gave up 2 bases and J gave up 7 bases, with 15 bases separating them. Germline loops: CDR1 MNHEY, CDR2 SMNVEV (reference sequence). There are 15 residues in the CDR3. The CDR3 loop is CASSLEAGIFNEQFF. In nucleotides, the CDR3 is TGTGCCAGCAGTTTAGAGGCAGGGATTTTTAATGAGCAGTTCTTC.

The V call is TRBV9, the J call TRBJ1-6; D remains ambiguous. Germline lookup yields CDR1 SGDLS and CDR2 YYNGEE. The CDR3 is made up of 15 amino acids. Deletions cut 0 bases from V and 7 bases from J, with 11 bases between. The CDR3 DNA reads TGTGCCAGCAGCGTAGGGGTAACAGAGAATTCACCCCTCCACTTT. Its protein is CASSVGVTENSPLHF.

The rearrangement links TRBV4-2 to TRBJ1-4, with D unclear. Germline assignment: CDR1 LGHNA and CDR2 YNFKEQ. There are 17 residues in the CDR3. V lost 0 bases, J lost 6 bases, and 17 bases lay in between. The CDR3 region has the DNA TGTGCCAGCAGCCAAGATTTCCCTGGACCGGGTTATGAAAAACTGTTTTTT. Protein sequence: CASSQDFPGPGYEKLFF.

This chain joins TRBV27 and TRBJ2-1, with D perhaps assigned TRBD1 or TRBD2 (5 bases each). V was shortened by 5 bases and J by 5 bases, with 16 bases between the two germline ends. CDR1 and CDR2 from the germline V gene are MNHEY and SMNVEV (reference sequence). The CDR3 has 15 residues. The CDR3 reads CASSILRGKNNEQFF. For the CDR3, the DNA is TGTGCCAGCAGTATCTTGAGGGGTAAGAACAATGAGCAGTTCTTC.

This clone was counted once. CDR3 sequence (DNA): TGCGCCAGCAGCCAAGTCCCAGGGGATAGCAATCAGCCCCAGCATTTT. Amino acids: CASSQVPGDSNQPQHF. This chain uses TRBV4-1 with TRBJ1-5; a possible D gene is TRBD1 (6 bases). The V end was cut by 1 base, the J end by 0 bases, with 10 bases between. There are 16 residues in the CDR3. CDR1 and CDR2 from the germline V gene are MGHRA and YSYEKL.

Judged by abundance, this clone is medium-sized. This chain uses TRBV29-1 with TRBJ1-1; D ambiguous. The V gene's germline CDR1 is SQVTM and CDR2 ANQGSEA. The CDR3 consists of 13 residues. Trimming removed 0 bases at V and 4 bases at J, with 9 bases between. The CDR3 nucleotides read TGCAGCGTTGAAGAAAGGGCCCTCACTGAAGCTTTCTTT. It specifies CSVEERALTEAFF.

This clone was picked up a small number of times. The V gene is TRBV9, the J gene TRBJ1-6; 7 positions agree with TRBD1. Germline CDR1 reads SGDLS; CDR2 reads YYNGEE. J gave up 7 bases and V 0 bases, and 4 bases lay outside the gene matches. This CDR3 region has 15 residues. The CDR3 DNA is TGTGCCAGCAGCGTAGATGGACAGGAGAATTCACCCCTCCACTTT. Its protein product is CASSVDGQENSPLHF.

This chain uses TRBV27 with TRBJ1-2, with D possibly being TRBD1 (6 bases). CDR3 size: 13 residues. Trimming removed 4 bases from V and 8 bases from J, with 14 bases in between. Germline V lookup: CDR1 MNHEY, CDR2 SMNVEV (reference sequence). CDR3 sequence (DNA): TGTGCCAGCAGTTCCCAGGGGCGGCAAGGCTACACCTTC. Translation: CASSSQGRQGYTF.

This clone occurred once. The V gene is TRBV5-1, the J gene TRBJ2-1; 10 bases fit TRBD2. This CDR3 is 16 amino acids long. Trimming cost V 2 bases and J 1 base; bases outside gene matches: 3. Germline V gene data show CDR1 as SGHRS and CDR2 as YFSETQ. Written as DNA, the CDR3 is TGCGCCAGCAGCTTTACTAGCGGGAAATCCTACAATGAGCAGTTCTTC. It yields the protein CASSFTSGKSYNEQFF.

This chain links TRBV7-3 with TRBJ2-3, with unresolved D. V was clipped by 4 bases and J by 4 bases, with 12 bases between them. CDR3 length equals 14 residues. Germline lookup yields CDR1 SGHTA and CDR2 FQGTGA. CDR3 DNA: TGTGCCAGCAGCTCGTATACACGGGCAGATACGCAGTATTTT. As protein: CASSSYTRADTQYF.

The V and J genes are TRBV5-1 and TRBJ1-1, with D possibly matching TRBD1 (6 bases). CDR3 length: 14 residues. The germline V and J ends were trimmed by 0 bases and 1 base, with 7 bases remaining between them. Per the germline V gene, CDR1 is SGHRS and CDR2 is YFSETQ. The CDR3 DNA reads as TGCGCCAGCAGCTTGGGGGGACAGAACACTGAAGCTTTCTTT. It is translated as CASSLGGQNTEAFF. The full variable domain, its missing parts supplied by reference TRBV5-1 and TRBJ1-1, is KAGVTQTPRYLIKTRGQQVTLSCSPISGHRSVSWYQQTPGQGLQFLFEYFSETQRNKGNFPGRFSGRQFSNSRSEMNVSTLELGDSALYLCASSLGGQNTEAFFGQGTRLTVV.

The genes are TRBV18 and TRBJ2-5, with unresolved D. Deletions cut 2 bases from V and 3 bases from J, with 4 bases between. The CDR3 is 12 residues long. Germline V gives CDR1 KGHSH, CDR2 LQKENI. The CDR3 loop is CASSPTEETQYF. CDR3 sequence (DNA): TGTGCCAGCTCACCAACCGAAGAGACCCAGTACTTC.

DNA for the CDR3: TGCGCCAGCAGCCTAAAAAGCACAGATACGCAGTATTTT. Translation gives CASSLKSTDTQYF. This chain uses TRBV5-1 with TRBJ2-3, with no clear D. The CDR3 spans 13 residues. Per the germline V gene, CDR1 is SGHRS and CDR2 is YFSETQ. The V and J ends lost 4 bases and 0 bases respectively, with 6 bases between them.

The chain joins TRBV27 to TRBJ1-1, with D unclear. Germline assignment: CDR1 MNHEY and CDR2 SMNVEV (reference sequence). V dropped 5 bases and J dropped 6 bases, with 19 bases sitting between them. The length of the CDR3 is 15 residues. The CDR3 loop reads CASSPLVVATAEAFF. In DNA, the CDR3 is TGTGCCAGCAGTCCCCTAGTCGTAGCAACGGCTGAAGCTTTCTTT.

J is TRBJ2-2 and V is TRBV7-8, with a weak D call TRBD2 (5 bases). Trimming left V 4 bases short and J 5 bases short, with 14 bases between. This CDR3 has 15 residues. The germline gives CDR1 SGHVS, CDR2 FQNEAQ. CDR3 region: CASSYSDRGTGELFF. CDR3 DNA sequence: TGTGCCAGCAGCTACTCCGACCGAGGGACCGGGGAGCTGTTTTTT.

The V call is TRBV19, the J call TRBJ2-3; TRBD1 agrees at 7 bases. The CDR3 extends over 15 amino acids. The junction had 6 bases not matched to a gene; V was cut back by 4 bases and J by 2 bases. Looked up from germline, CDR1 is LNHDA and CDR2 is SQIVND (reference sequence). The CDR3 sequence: CASSNIQGFTDTQYF. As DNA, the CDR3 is TGTGCCAGTAGTAATATACAGGGGTTCACAGATACGCAGTATTTT.

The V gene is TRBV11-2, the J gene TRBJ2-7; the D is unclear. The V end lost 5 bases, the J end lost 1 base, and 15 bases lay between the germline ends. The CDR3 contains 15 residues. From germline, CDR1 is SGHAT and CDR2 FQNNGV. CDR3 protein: CASSLRPAISYEQYF. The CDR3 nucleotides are TGTGCCAGCAGCCTCCGGCCCGCCATTTCCTACGAGCAGTACTTC. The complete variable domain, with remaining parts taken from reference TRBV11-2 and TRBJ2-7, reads EAGVAQSPRYKIIEKRQSVAFWCNPISGHATLYWYQQILGQGPKLLIQFQNNGVVDDSQLPKDRFSAERLKGVDSTLKIQPAKLEDSAVYLCASSLRPAISYEQYFGPGTRLTVT.

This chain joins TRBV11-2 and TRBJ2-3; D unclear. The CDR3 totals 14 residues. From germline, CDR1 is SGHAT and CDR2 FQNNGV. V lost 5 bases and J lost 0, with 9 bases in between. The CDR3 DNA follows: TGTGCCAGCAGCCCTAGACGCAGCACAGATACGCAGTATTTT. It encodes CASSPRRSTDTQYF.

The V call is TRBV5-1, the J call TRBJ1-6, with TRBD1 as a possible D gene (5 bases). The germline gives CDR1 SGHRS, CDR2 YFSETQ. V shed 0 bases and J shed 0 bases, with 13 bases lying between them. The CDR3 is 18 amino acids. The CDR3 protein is CASSLGMQGGSYNSPLHF. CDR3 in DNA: TGCGCCAGCAGCTTGGGGATGCAGGGTGGCTCCTATAATTCACCCCTCCACTTT. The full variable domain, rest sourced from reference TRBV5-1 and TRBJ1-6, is KAGVTQTPRYLIKTRGQQVTLSCSPISGHRSVSWYQQTPGQGLQFLFEYFSETQRNKGNFPGRFSGRQFSNSRSEMNVSTLELGDSALYLCASSLGMQGGSYNSPLHFGNGTRLTVT.

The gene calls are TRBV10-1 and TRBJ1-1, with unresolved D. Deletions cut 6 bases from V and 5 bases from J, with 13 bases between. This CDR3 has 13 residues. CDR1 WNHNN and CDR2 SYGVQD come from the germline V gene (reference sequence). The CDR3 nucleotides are TGCGCCAGCAGCGGGGAGGTCGGGACTGAAGCTTTCTTT. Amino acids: CASSGEVGTEAFF.

In DNA form, the CDR3 reads TGTGCCAGCAGCGTGGGCCCGGGGGCCCACTACGAGCAGTACTTC. Amino acids: CASSVGPGAHYEQYF. The V call is TRBV11-3, the J call TRBJ2-7; D may correspond to TRBD1 or TRBD2 (6 bases each). Looked up from germline, CDR1 is SGHNT and CDR2 is YENEEA. Trimming removed 5 bases at V and 3 bases at J, with 17 bases between. This CDR3 has 15 residues.

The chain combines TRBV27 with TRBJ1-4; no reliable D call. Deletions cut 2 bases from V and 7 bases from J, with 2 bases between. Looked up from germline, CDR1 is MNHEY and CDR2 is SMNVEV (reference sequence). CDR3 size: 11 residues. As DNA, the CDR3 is TGTGCCAGCAGTTTAGGTGAAAAACTGTTTTTT. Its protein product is CASSLGEKLFF.

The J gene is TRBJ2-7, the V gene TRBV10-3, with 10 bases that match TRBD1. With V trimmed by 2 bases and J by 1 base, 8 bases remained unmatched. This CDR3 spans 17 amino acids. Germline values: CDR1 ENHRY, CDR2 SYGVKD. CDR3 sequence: CAISETRSGQGSYEQYF. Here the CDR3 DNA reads TGTGCCATCAGTGAGACAAGATCGGGACAGGGGTCCTACGAGCAGTACTTC.

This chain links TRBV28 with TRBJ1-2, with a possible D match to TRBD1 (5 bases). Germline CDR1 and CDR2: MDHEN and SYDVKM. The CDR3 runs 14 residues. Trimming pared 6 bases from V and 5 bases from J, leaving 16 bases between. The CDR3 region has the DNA TGTGCCAGCAGCCTATCGGGGCGCAGATATGGCTACACCTTC. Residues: CASSLSGRRYGYTF.

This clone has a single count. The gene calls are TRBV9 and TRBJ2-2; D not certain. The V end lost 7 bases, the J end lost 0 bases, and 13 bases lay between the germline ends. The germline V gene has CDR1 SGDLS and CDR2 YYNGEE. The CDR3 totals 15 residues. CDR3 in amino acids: CASATAAANTGELFF. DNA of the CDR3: TGTGCCAGCGCCACGGCGGCCGCGAACACCGGGGAGCTGTTTTTT. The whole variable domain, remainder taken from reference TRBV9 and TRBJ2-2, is DSGVTQTPKHLITATGQRVTLRCSPRSGDLSVYWYQQSLDQGLQFLIQYYNGEERAKGNILERFSAQQFPDLHSELNLSSLELGDSALYFCASATAAANTGELFFGEGSRLTVL.

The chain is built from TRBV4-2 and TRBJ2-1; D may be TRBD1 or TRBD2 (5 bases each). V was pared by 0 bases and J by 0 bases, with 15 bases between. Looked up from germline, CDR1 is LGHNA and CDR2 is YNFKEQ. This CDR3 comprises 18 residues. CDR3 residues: CASSQDGTRLSSYNEQFF. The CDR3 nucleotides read TGTGCCAGCAGCCAAGATGGGACGCGATTGAGCTCCTACAATGAGCAGTTCTTC.

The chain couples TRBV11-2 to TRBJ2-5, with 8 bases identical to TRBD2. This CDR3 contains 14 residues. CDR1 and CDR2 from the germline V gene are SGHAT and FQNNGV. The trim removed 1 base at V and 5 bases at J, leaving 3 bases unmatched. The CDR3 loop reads CASSLAGGRETQYF. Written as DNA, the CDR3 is TGTGCCAGCAGCTTAGCGGGAGGGAGGGAGACCCAGTACTTC.